A single sample is the source of the 12 T cell receptor beta chains below, sequenced in a study of shared clonotypes between healthy human individuals. Libraries were prepared by immunoSEQ multiplex PCR; TCRdb keeps only in-frame clonotypes and omits some of them. Here the sample spans some 2,400,000 clones, roughly 95% being singletons. Material: naive CD4+ T cells sorted from blood. As for subset: CD45RA+ positively selected. Receptor source: a man in his late teens or twenties in good health.

This sequence joins TRBV4-3 and TRBJ1-4, with D possibly TRBD1 on 5 matching bases. CDR1 is LGHNA, CDR2 YSLEER, per germline. Trimming pared 0 bases from V and 8 bases from J, leaving 13 bases between. The CDR3 runs to 15 residues. This CDR3 is CASSQETSRGEKLFF. CDR3 bases: TGCGCCAGCAGCCAAGAGACCTCCCGGGGCGAAAAACTGTTTTTT.

The chain is built from TRBV10-1 and TRBJ2-2, with TRBD2 identical over 7 bases. The trim removed 6 bases at V and 1 base at J, leaving 2 bases unmatched. There are 14 residues in the CDR3. CDR1 and CDR2 (germline): WNHNN, SYGVQD (reference sequence). Written as DNA, the CDR3 is TGCGCCAGCAGACCTAGCGGGAACACCGGGGAGCTGTTTTTT. This gives the protein CASRPSGNTGELFF.

The count of this clone is one. This chain links TRBV7-2 with TRBJ1-6; D is undetermined. Germline V gives CDR1 SGHTA, CDR2 FQGNSA. The CDR3 runs to 14 residues. Trimming took 2 bases from V and 11 from J, leaving 13 bases between them. The CDR3 sequence: CASSLRNESPPLHF. The CDR3 nucleotides read TGTGCCAGCAGCTTAAGAAACGAGAGTCCACCCCTCCACTTT.

The chain joins TRBV5-1 to TRBJ2-5, with TRBD2 identical over 9 bases. The DNA matches TRBJ2-7 better at its end, which makes the J call doubtful. Germline assignment: CDR1 SGHRS and CDR2 YFSETQ. This CDR3 is built from 13 residues. CDR3 nucleotide sequence: TGCGCCAGCAGCGGACTAGCGTCGTACGAGCAGTACTTC. It encodes CASSGLASYEQYF.

CDR3 sequence: CASSYSWQPNYGYTF. The CDR3 DNA is TGTGCCAGCAGTTACTCTTGGCAGCCTAACTATGGCTACACCTTC. J is TRBJ1-2 and V is TRBV6-6, with D unclear. Between the trimmed V and J ends, which lost 0 bases and 0 bases, there was a span of 8 bases. Per germline, CDR1 MNHNY and CDR2 SVGAGI (reference sequence). The CDR3 loop spans 15 amino acids.

The V call is TRBV5-1, the J call TRBJ2-7, with 8 positions matching TRBD2. The CDR3 consists of 14 residues. From germline, CDR1 is SGHRS and CDR2 YFSETQ. V lost 3 bases, J lost 7 bases, and 9 bases stayed unmatched. This CDR3 is CASSSGGDAGEQYF. The CDR3 DNA reads TGCGCCAGCAGCTCCGGGGGGGACGCCGGGGAGCAGTACTTC.

This clone came up once. The chain joins TRBV6-5 to TRBJ2-5; D is possibly TRBD2 (7 bases). V was clipped by 5 bases and J by 5 bases, with 15 bases between them. This CDR3 region has 14 residues. Per germline, CDR1 MNHEY and CDR2 SVGAGI. CDR3 region: CASSPRGAGETQYF. CDR3 coding DNA: TGTGCCAGCAGTCCTCGGGGGGCTGGGGAGACCCAGTACTTC.

This rearrangement joins TRBV10-2 to TRBJ2-2, with a possible D match to TRBD2 (6 bases). Germline-derived CDR1 and CDR2 are WSHSY and SAAADI. V shed 3 bases and J shed 5 bases, with 16 bases lying between them. The CDR3 is 16 residues long. The CDR3 DNA is TGCGCCAGCAGTGAAGGGAGCGGGTTAAGGACCGGGGAGCTGTTTTTT. Translating gives CASSEGSGLRTGELFF.

This clone was detected only once. The gene calls are TRBV2 and TRBJ1-6, with 7 positions matching TRBD1. This CDR3 region has 16 residues. J lost 2 bases, V lost 6 bases, and 7 bases had no gene match. Germline V lookup: CDR1 SNHLY, CDR2 FYNNEI. The CDR3, as DNA: TGTGCCAGCAGGAGCTGGCAGGGGGCCTATAATTCACCCCTCCACTTT. Translation: CASRSWQGAYNSPLHF. Full variable domain (missing parts from reference TRBV2 and TRBJ1-6): EPEVTQTPSHQVTQMGQEVILRCVPISNHLYFYWYRQILGQKVEFLVSFYNNEISEKSEIFDDQFSVERPDGSNFTLKIRSTKLEDSAMYFCASRSWQGAYNSPLHFGNGTRLTVT.

The chain uses TRBV5-1 and TRBJ1-1; no clear D. The CDR3 loop spans 15 amino acids. The germline V gene encodes CDR1 SGHRS and CDR2 YFSETQ. The V end lost 4 bases, the J end lost 1 base, and 14 bases lay between the germline ends. DNA for the CDR3: TGCGCCAGCAGCAAGGACGCCCCGGCGAACACTGAAGCTTTCTTT. It yields the protein CASSKDAPANTEAFF.

This clone is a singleton in its sample. This chain links TRBV5-1 with TRBJ2-1; 10 positions agree with TRBD2. The CDR3 length is 14 residues. Germline V gene lookup returns CDR1 SGHRS and CDR2 YFSETQ. V dropped 1 base and J dropped 9; count of bases not matched to a gene: 4. The CDR3 reads CASSLTSGNVEQFF. CDR3 coding DNA: TGCGCCAGCAGCTTGACTAGCGGGAATGTTGAGCAGTTCTTC.

In DNA, the CDR3 is TGTGCCAGCACCAGCGGGGGGGCGGAAGGCTCCTACGAGCAGTACTTC. It codes for CASTSGGAEGSYEQYF. The chain links TRBV28 to TRBJ2-7; TRBD2 matches at 10 bases. The trim removed 7 bases at V and 0 bases at J, leaving 9 bases unmatched. Germline loops: CDR1 MDHEN, CDR2 SYDVKM. The CDR3 covers 16 residues. The variable domain in full, with the rest retrieved from reference TRBV28 and TRBJ2-7, is DVKVTQSSRYLVKRTGEKVFLECVQDMDHENMFWYRQDPGLGLRLIYFSYDVKMKEKGDIPEGYSVSREKKERFSLILESASTNQTSMYLCASTSGGAEGSYEQYFGPGTRLTVT.